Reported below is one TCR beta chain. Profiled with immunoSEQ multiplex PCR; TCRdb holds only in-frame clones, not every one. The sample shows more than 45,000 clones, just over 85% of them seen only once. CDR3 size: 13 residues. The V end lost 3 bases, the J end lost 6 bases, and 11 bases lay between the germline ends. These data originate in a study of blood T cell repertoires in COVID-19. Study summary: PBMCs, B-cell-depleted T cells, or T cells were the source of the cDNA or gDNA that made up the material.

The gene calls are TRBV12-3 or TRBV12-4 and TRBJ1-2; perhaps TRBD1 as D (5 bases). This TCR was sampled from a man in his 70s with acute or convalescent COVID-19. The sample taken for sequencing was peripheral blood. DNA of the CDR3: TGTGCCAGCAGTTTCGGCAGGGAGGATGGCTACACCTTC. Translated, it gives CASSFGREDGYTF.